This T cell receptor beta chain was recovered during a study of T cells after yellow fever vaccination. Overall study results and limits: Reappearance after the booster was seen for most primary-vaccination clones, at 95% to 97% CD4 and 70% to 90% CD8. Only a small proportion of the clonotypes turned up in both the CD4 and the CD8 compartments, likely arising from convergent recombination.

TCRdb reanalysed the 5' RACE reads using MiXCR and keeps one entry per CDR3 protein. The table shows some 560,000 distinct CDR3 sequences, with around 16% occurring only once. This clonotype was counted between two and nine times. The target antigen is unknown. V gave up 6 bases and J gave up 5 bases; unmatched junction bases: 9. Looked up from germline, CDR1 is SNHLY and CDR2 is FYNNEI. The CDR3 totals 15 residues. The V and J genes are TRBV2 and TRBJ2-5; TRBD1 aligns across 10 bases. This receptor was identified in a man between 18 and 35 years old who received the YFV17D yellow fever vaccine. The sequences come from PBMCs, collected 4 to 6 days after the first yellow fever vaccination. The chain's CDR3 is CASSSDRGPWETQYF. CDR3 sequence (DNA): TGTGCCAGCAGCAGTGACAGGGGGCCTTGGGAGACCCAGTACTTC.